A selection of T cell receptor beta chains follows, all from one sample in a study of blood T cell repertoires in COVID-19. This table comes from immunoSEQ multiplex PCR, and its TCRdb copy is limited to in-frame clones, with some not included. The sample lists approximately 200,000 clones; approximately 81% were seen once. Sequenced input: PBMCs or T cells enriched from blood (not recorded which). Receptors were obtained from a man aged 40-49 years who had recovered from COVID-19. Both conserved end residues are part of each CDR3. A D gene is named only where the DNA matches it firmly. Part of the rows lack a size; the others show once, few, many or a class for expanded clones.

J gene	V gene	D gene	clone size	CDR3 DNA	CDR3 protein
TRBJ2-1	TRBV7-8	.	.	TGTGCCAGCAGCTTAGCGACGGGAATCTACAATGAGCAGTTCTTC	CASSLATGIYNEQFF
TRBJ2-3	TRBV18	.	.	TGTGCCAGCTCCGGGGTTACTAGCACAGATACGCAGTATTTT	CASSGVTSTDTQYF
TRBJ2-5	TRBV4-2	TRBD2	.	TGTGCCAGCAGTCCAATGAGCGGGAGAGAAGAGACCCAGTACTTC	CASSPMSGREETQYF
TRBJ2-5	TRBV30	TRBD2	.	TGTGCCTGGAGTGTATCGGGAGGTAACTTAGAGACCCAGTACTTC	CAWSVSGGNLETQYF
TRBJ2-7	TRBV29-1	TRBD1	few	TGCAGCGTGACCAGACAGGGGTTCTACGAGCAGTACTTC	CSVTRQGFYEQYF
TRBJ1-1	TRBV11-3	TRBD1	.	TGTGCCAGCAGCTCTAGGACAGGGAACACTGAAGCTTTCTTT	CASSSRTGNTEAFF
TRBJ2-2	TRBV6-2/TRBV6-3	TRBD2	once	TGTGCCAGCAGTTACTTAGCGGGAGCCCCGAACACCGGGGAGCTGTTTTTT	CASSYLAGAPNTGELFF
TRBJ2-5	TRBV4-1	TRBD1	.	TGCGCCAGCAGCCAACGACAGGGGGAAGAGACCCAGTACTTC	CASSQRQGEETQYF
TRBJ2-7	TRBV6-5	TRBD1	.	TGTGCCAGCAGTTACGGTGGACAGGGGTACGAGCAGTACTTC	CASSYGGQGYEQYF
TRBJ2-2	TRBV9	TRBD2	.	TGTGCCAGCAGCGTGGGACTAGAGAACACCGGGGAGCTGTTTTTT	CASSVGLENTGELFF
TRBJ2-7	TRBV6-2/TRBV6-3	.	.	TGTGCCAGCAGTTACTCTAGCAGCGGCTACGAGCAGTACTTC	CASSYSSSGYEQYF
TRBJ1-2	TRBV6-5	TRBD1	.	TGTGCCAGCAGTCCTCAGGGGGCGGATGGCTACACCTTC	CASSPQGADGYTF
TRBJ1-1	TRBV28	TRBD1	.	TGTGCCAGCAGGCGCCCGGGACAGGGATCTGTCACTGAAGCTTTCTTT	CASRRPGQGSVTEAFF
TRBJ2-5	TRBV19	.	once	TGTGCCAGTAGTATATGGGGACTCCAAGAGACCCAGTACTTC	CASSIWGLQETQYF
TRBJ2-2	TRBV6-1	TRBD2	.	TGTGCCAGCAGTGAACGGGAGGGCTTTGTCGGGGAGCTGTTTTTT	CASSEREGFVGELFF
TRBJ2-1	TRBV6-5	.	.	TGTGCCAGCAGTTACGTGGCGGGCTCCTACAATGAGCAGTTCTTC	CASSYVAGSYNEQFF
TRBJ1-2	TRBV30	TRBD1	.	TGTGCCTGGAGTAGCAGGGGGCGCGGTGGCTACACCTTC	CAWSSRGRGGYTF
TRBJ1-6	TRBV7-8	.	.	TGTGCCAGCAGCTCGACGAGAGGGCGGAATTCACCCCTCCACTTT	CASSSTRGRNSPLHF
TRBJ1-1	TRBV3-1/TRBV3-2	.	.	TGTGCCAGCAGCCCAGGGCTACTCATGAACACTGAAGCTTTCTTT	CASSPGLLMNTEAFF
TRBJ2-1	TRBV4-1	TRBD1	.	TGCGCCAGCACCGGGACAGGGGGGAATCAACAGTTCTTC	CASTGTGGNQQFF
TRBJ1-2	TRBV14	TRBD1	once	TGTGCCAGCAGCCCTCGGACAGGGGGGATCTATGGCTACACCTTC	CASSPRTGGIYGYTF
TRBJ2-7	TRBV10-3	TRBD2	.	TGTGCCATCAGTGCTAGCGGGAGCTCCTACGAGCAGTACTTC	CAISASGSSYEQYF
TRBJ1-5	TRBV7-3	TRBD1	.	TGTGCCAGCAGCTCACCAGGGACAGGGGATAATCAGCCCCAGCATTTT	CASSSPGTGDNQPQHF
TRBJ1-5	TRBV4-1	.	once	TGCGCCAGCAGCCTTCCCCGCCAGGGGCAGTATCAGCCCCAGCATTTT	CASSLPRQGQYQPQHF
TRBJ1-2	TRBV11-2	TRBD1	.	TGTGCCAGCAGCTCGACAGGGGAGCCGAACTATGGCTACACCTTC	CASSSTGEPNYGYTF
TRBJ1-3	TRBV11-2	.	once	TGTGCCAGCAGCATAGACAGGTCCTCTGGAAACACCATATATTTT	CASSIDRSSGNTIYF
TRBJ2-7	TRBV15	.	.	TGTGCCACCAGCAGACAGGGGTACGAGCAGTACTTC	CATSRQGYEQYF
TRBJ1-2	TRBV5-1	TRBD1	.	TGCGCCAGCAGCTTTCTTCAGGGGGATAACTATGGCTACACCTTC	CASSFLQGDNYGYTF
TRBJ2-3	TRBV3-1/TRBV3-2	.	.	TGTGCCAGCAGCCCGTCCATGGGGCGGATGGGGACAGATACGCAGTATTTT	CASSPSMGRMGTDTQYF
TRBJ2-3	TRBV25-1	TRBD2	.	TGTGCCAGCAGTTCCGCTAGCGGGAGTGGGGATACGCAGTATTTT	CASSSASGSGDTQYF
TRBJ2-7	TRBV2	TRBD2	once	TGTGCCAGCAGTGTAGGACTAGCGGGAGGCGAGCAGTACTTC	CASSVGLAGGEQYF
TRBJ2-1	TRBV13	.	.	TGTGCCAGCAGCTTAGTGACGGGTCAATCTCGAGATCCCAATGAGCAGTTCTTC	CASSLVTGQSRDPNEQFF
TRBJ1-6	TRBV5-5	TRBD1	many	TGTGCCAGCAGCAGCGACAGGGGAAATTCACCCCTCCACTTT	CASSSDRGNSPLHF
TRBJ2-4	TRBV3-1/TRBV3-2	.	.	TGTGCCAGCAGCCAGTCTTCGTTAGCCAAAAACATTCAGTACTTC	CASSQSSLAKNIQYF
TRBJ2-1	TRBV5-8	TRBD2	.	TGTGCCAGCAGCAAAAGCGTCACTAGCGCGAGCTACAATGAGCAGTTCTTC	CASSKSVTSASYNEQFF
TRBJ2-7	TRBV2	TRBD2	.	TGTGCCAGCACTGCGGGGGGCCACGAGCAGTACTTC	CASTAGGHEQYF
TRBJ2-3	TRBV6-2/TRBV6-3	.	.	TGTGCCAGCAGCGCCCAGAGCACAGATACGCAGTATTTT	CASSAQSTDTQYF
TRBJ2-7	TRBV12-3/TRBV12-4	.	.	TGTGCCAGCAGCCCCGAACTGGTCGAGCAGTACTTC	CASSPELVEQYF
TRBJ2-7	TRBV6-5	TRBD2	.	TGTGCCAGCAGTTACTCGGGTCTAGCGGAGTACGAGCAGTACTTC	CASSYSGLAEYEQYF
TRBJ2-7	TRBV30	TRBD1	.	TGTGCCTGGAGGACAGGGAAAAATGACGAGCAGTACTTC	CAWRTGKNDEQYF
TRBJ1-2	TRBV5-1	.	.	TGCGCCAGCAGCTTGGTTCCAGGGGACTATGGCTACACCTTC	CASSLVPGDYGYTF
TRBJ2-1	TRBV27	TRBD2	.	TGTGCCAGCGGGACTAGTTGGAATGAGCAGTTCTTC	CASGTSWNEQFF
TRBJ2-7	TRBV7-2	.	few	TGTGCCAGCAGCCCCGGTTACGAGCAGTACTTC	CASSPGYEQYF
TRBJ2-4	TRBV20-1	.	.	TGCAGTGCTAGTAAACCAGGGGAGGCCAAAAACATTCAGTACTTC	CSASKPGEAKNIQYF
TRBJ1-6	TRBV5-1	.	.	TGCGCCAGCAGCTTCATGAGCTCCTATAATTCACCCCTCCACTTT	CASSFMSSYNSPLHF
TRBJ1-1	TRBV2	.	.	TGTGCCGCTACAGGGCAAGCGAACACTGAAGCTTTCTTT	CAATGQANTEAFF
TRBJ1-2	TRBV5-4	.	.	TGTGCCAGCAGCCGGGGGACCGAGGGTTACGGCTACACCTTC	CASSRGTEGYGYTF
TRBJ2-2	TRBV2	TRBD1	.	TGTGCCAGCAGTGAATACAGGGGCACCGGGGAGCTGTTTTTT	CASSEYRGTGELFF
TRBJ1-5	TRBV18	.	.	TGTGCCAGCTCCGGGGGGCGGGCTCGGCCCCAGCATTTT	CASSGGRARPQHF
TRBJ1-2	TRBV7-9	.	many	TGTGCCAGCAGCCCCGGTGCGGGCTCAGCTAACTATGGCTACACCTTC	CASSPGAGSANYGYTF
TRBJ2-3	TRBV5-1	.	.	TGCGCCAGCAGCACTTGGATGAGGAAGGATACGCAGTATTTT	CASSTWMRKDTQYF
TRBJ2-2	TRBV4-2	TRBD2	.	TGTGCCAGCAGCCAAGAACCTCTAGCGGGAGGTTACACCGGGGAGCTGTTTTTT	CASSQEPLAGGYTGELFF
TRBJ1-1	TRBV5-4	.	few	TGTGCCAGCAGCCCTACGACAGGGAACACTGAAGCTTTCTTT	CASSPTTGNTEAFF
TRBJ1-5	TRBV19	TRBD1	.	TGTGCCAGTAGTGAACAGGGGGCGCGGGGACAGCCCCAGCATTTT	CASSEQGARGQPQHF
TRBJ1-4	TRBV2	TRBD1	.	TGTGCCAGCACCCTTTCCGGGACAGCAAATGAAAAACTGTTTTTT	CASTLSGTANEKLFF
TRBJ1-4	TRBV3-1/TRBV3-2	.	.	TGTGCCAGCAGCCGGGGGGACGGCAACCTACGAAAACTGTTTTTT	CASSRGDGNLRKLFF
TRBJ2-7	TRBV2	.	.	TGTGCCAGCAGTGACATCATCCACGAGCAGTACTTC	CASSDIIHEQYF
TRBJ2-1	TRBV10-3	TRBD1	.	TGTGCCACCTCGGACAGGGAACGCACCTACAATGAGCAGTTCTTC	CATSDRERTYNEQFF